These T cell receptor beta chains were read from a single sample in a study of blood T cell repertoires in COVID-19. The method was immunoSEQ multiplex PCR; TCRdb's version includes in-frame clones alone and lacks a portion of them. The sample lists about 280,000 clones; 90% were seen once. The sample comprised PBMCs or T cells enriched from blood (not recorded which). These receptors were collected from a woman between 18 and 29 years old with acute COVID-19. CDR3s include the opening cysteine and the closing phenylalanine or tryptophan. D genes are given only for firm matches. Clone size is not always given. Where it is, it says once, few, many or a class for expanded clones.

abundance,d_gene,j_gene,v_gene,CDR3nt,CDR3aa
.,TRBD2,TRBJ2-1,TRBV28,TGTGCCAGCAGTCCTCCGGGACTAGCGAACTACAATGAGCAGTTCTTC,CASSPPGLANYNEQFF
.,.,TRBJ2-5,TRBV3-1/TRBV3-2,TGTGCCAGCAGCCAAATGCGGGAAGAGACCCAGTACTTC,CASSQMREETQYF
once,TRBD1,TRBJ2-5,TRBV10-1,TGCGCCAGCAGTGCAGGGGGTGGAGAGACCCAGTACTTC,CASSAGGGETQYF
.,TRBD1,TRBJ2-2,TRBV3-1/TRBV3-2,TGTGCCAGCAGACCCAGGGGGTTGACCGGGGAGCTGTTTTTT,CASRPRGLTGELFF
once,.,TRBJ1-4,TRBV13,TGTGCCAGCAGCTTAGGAGGGGCCGGTGAAAAACTGTTTTTT,CASSLGGAGEKLFF
.,TRBD1,TRBJ1-1,TRBV7-2,TGTGCCAGCAGCCCCAGGACAGGGATGAACACTGAAGCTTTCTTT,CASSPRTGMNTEAFF
.,TRBD1,TRBJ1-5,TRBV27,TGTGCCAGCAGCACAGGGGGCGCTCGCAATCAGCCCCAGCATTTT,CASSTGGARNQPQHF
.,.,TRBJ1-4,TRBV2,TGTGCCAGCAGCGACTTACAGGGTTTTGGTGAAAAACTGTTTTTT,CASSDLQGFGEKLFF
.,.,TRBJ2-2,TRBV2,TGTGCCAGCAGTGTGTACGGGGGAAGCACCGGGGAGCTGTTTTTT,CASSVYGGSTGELFF
.,.,TRBJ2-7,TRBV3-1/TRBV3-2,TGTGCCAGCGGGGGGTCTTCGGGTGAGCAGTACTTC,CASGGSSGEQYF
.,.,TRBJ2-7,TRBV7-2,TGTGCCAGCAGCTTATGGCTAGCCTACGAGCAGTACTTC,CASSLWLAYEQYF
.,TRBD1,TRBJ1-6,TRBV7-9,TGTGCCAGCACGGGACAGGATAATTCACCCCTCCACTTT,CASTGQDNSPLHF
few,.,TRBJ1-2,TRBV19,TGTGCCAGTAGTATAGATCCGTTCTATGGCTACACCTTC,CASSIDPFYGYTF
.,TRBD2,TRBJ2-2,TRBV4-3,TGCGCCAGCAGCCAAGACACCCGGTCTAGCGGAGGCACCGGGGAGCTGTTTTTT,CASSQDTRSSGGTGELFF
once,TRBD2,TRBJ2-1,TRBV2,TGTGCCAGCAGTTCTAGCGGGAGTATATATGAGCAGTTCTTC,CASSSSGSIYEQFF
.,.,TRBJ2-5,TRBV24-1,TGTGCCACCAGTGATATCTCTAGAGGGGGAGAGACCCAGTACTTC,CATSDISRGGETQYF
.,.,TRBJ1-5,TRBV5-5,TGTGCCAGCAGCTTGGAAGGACTTCTGACCCAGCATTTT,CASSLEGLLTQHF
.,.,TRBJ1-5,TRBV28,TGTGCCAGCAGACCGGGACATAGATCATATAGCAATCAGCCCCAGCATTTT,CASRPGHRSYSNQPQHF
.,.,TRBJ1-1,TRBV19,TGTGCCAGTAGTATGCAGGGGCCGTCGCTCACTGAAGCTTTCTTT,CASSMQGPSLTEAFF
.,.,TRBJ1-1,TRBV29-1,TGCAGCGTTACTAACAGGAGAAACACTGAAGCTTTCTTT,CSVTNRRNTEAFF
.,TRBD2,TRBJ2-1,TRBV4-3,TGCGCCAGCAGCCAAGTGACGGGAGGGGTGCTAAGCTCCTACAATGAGCAGTTCTTC,CASSQVTGGVLSSYNEQFF
.,.,TRBJ2-3,TRBV28,TGTGCCAGCAGTTTGACCGGGGGCACAGATACGCAGTATTTT,CASSLTGGTDTQYF
.,.,TRBJ1-2,TRBV6-5,TGTGCCAGCAGTTACTCGATCCAGGGAGGGAGTAATAGCTACACCTTC,CASSYSIQGGSNSYTF
.,.,TRBJ2-6,TRBV24-1,TGTGCCACCAGTGATCCCCCCTCAGGGGCTGGGGCCAACGTCCTGACTTTC,CATSDPPSGAGANVLTF
.,.,TRBJ1-5,TRBV4-2,TGTGCCAGCAGCCAAGCGGGCAATCAGCCCCAGCATTTT,CASSQAGNQPQHF
.,TRBD2,TRBJ2-3,TRBV27,TGTGCCAGCAAGGTTGGGACTAGCGGCACAGATACGCAGTATTTT,CASKVGTSGTDTQYF
.,TRBD2,TRBJ2-3,TRBV3-1/TRBV3-2,TGTGCCAGCAGCCAAAGAGTGGGAAGCGGGAGGGGGGCAGATACGCAGTATTTT,CASSQRVGSGRGADTQYF
.,.,TRBJ2-3,TRBV7-9,TGTGCCAGCAGCTTAGAAGGAGGCCCAGATACGCAGTATTTT,CASSLEGGPDTQYF
.,TRBD2,TRBJ2-1,TRBV5-4,TGTGCCAGCAGCACGGGACTAGCGGGAGGGAATGAGCAGTTCTTC,CASSTGLAGGNEQFF
.,TRBD2,TRBJ2-1,TRBV27,TGTGCCAGCAGTTTTGTATCCGGGAGGTCCTACAATGAGCAGTTCTTC,CASSFVSGRSYNEQFF
.,.,TRBJ2-4,TRBV7-8,TGTGCCAGCAGCTTAACCGACATAGCCAAAAACATTCAGTACTTC,CASSLTDIAKNIQYF
.,TRBD1,TRBJ1-1,TRBV5-1,TGCGCCAGCAGCTTGACCAGGGGGTGGACTGAAGCTTTCTTT,CASSLTRGWTEAFF
.,.,TRBJ2-7,TRBV28,TGTGCCAGCAGTTTACCCTCCCCTGGGACATTGGCGACTTACGAGCAGTACTTC,CASSLPSPGTLATYEQYF
.,.,TRBJ1-2,TRBV6-2/TRBV6-3,TGTGCCAGCAGTTACTTGGCAGACTATGGCTACACCTTC,CASSYLADYGYTF
once,TRBD2,TRBJ2-7,TRBV7-2,TGTGCCAGCAGGTTGAGCGGGAGCTACGAGCAGTACTTC,CASRLSGSYEQYF
.,TRBD1,TRBJ2-7,TRBV27,TGTGCCAGCGGCCCCCGAGGGCAGGGGGCTAGGGGCGAGCAGTACTTC,CASGPRGQGARGEQYF
.,TRBD1,TRBJ2-5,TRBV7-8,TGTGCCACCTCCTCCCGGGACAGGGTCGGAAAGACCCAGTACTTC,CATSSRDRVGKTQYF
once,TRBD1,TRBJ2-1,TRBV19,TGTGCCAGTAGTCTGGGACAGTACTACAATGAGCAGTTCTTC,CASSLGQYYNEQFF
.,TRBD1,TRBJ2-3,TRBV28,TGTGCCAGCAGTTTAAATCCGACAGGGGGGGATACGCAGTATTTT,CASSLNPTGGDTQYF
.,.,TRBJ1-1,TRBV5-6,TGTGCCAGCAGCCGGGACAACTTGAACACTGAAGCTTTCTTT,CASSRDNLNTEAFF
.,TRBD1,TRBJ1-5,TRBV29-1,TGCAGCGTGGGGATGGGACAGAATCAGCCCCAGCATTTT,CSVGMGQNQPQHF
.,TRBD2,TRBJ2-5,TRBV7-2,TGTGCCAGCAGCTTAGCGGGAGGGGTCGAGACCCAGTACTTC,CASSLAGGVETQYF
.,TRBD2,TRBJ2-3,TRBV18,TGTGCCAGCTCACCGGTAAAAACGGGACTAGCGGCCACAGATACGCAGTATTTT,CASSPVKTGLAATDTQYF
.,.,TRBJ1-5,TRBV7-2,TGTGCCAGCAGCTCTGGTGACAGGCAAAATCAGCCCCAGCATTTT,CASSSGDRQNQPQHF
.,TRBD2,TRBJ2-1,TRBV24-1,TGTGCCACCAGTGGCCTAGCGGGAGGTCATGAGCAGTTCTTC,CATSGLAGGHEQFF
.,TRBD2,TRBJ2-7,TRBV11-2,TGTGCCAGCAGTAAACAAATCGGCCGCGGGAGCTACGAGCAGTACTTC,CASSKQIGRGSYEQYF
.,TRBD1,TRBJ1-5,TRBV19,TGTGCCAGTAGTATATCACCCTCAGGGGGCGGACAGCCCCAGCATTTT,CASSISPSGGGQPQHF
.,.,TRBJ1-1,TRBV3-1/TRBV3-2,TGTGCCAGCAGCCAGACCGACCTGGGCCAGAACACTGAAGCTTTCTTT,CASSQTDLGQNTEAFF
.,.,TRBJ1-1,TRBV11-2,TGTGCCAGCAGCTTAGATTTGGGCTCTGAAGCTTTCTTT,CASSLDLGSEAFF
.,TRBD2,TRBJ2-1,TRBV12-5,TGTGCTAGTGGTTTGGTCATCACCGACTGGGCGGGAGGGCCCTCGCAGTTCTTC,CASGLVITDWAGGPSQFF
.,.,TRBJ2-5,TRBV4-3,TGCGCCAGCAGCCAAGAGGAGGAGCGAGAGACCCAGTACTTC,CASSQEEERETQYF
.,.,TRBJ1-1,TRBV18,TGTGCCAGCTCACCAAGGACAGAGTTACGTGAGAACACTGAAGCTTTCTTT,CASSPRTELRENTEAFF